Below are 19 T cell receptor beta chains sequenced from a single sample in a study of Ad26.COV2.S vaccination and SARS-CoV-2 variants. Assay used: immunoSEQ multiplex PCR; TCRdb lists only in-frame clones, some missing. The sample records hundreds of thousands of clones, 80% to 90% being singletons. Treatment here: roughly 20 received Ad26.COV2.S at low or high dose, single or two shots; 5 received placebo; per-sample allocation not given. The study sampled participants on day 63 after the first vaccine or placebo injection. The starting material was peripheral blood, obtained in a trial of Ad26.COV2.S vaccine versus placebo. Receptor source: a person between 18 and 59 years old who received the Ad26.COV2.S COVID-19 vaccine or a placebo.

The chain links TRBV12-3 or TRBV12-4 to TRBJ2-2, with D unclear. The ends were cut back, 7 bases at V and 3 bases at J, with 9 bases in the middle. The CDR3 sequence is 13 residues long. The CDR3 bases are TGTGCCAGCACCCGGAGCTACACCGGGGAGCTGTTTTTT. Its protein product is CASTRSYTGELFF.

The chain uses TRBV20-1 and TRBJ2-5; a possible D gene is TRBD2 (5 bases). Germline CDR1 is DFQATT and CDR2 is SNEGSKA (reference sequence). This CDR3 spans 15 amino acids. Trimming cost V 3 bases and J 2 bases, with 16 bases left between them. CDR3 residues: CSASSVRATQETQYF. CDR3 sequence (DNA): TGCAGTGCTAGTAGCGTCCGCGCGACACAAGAGACCCAGTACTTC.

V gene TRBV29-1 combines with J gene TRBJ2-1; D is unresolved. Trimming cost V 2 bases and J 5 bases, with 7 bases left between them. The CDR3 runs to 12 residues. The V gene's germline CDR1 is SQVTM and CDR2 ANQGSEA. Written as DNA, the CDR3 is TGCAGCGTTGAAACCAGGAACAATGAGCAGTTCTTC. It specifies CSVETRNNEQFF.

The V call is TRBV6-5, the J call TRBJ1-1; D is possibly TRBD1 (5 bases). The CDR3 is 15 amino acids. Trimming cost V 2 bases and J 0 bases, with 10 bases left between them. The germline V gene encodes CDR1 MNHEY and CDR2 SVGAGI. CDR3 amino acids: CASSYGGRVNTEAFF. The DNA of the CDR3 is TGTGCCAGCAGTTACGGGGGGAGGGTGAACACTGAAGCTTTCTTT.

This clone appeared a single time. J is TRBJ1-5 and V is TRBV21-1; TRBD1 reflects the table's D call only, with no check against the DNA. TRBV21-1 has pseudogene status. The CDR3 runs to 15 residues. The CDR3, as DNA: TGTGCCAGCCCCACTTACCACACAGGAGACCAGCCCCAGCATTTT. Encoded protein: CASPTYHTGDQPQHF.

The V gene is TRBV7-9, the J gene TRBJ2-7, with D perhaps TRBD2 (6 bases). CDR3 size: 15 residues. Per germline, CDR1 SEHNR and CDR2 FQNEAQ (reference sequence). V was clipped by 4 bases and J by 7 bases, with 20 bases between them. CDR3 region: CASSSDGGASEEQYF. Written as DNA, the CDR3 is TGTGCCAGCAGCTCCGATGGCGGGGCTTCGGAGGAGCAGTACTTC. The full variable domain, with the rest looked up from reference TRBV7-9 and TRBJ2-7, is DTGVSQNPRHKITKRGQNVTFRCDPISEHNRLYWYRQTLGQGPEFLTYFQNEAQLEKSRLLSDRFSAERPKGSFSTLEIQRTEQGDSAMYLCASSSDGGASEEQYFGPGTRLTVT.

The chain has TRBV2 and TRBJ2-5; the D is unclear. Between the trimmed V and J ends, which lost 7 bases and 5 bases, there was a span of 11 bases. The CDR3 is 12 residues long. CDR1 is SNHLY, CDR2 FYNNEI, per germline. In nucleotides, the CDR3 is TGTGCCAGCAAGTACTCCGGGGAGACCCAGTACTTC. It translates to CASKYSGETQYF.

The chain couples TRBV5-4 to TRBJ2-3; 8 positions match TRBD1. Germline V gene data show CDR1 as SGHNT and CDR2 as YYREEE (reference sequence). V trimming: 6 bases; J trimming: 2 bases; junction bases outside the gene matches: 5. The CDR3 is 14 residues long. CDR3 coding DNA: TGTGCCAGCACTCAGGGGGCTTTCACAGATACGCAGTATTTT. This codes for CASTQGAFTDTQYF.

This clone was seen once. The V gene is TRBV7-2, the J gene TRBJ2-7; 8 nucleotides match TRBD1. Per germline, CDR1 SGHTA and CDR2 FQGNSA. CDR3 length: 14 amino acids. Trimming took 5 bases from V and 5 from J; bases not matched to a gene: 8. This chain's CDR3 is CASSPQGAYHEQYF. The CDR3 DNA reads TGTGCCAGCAGCCCTCAGGGGGCGTACCACGAGCAGTACTTC.

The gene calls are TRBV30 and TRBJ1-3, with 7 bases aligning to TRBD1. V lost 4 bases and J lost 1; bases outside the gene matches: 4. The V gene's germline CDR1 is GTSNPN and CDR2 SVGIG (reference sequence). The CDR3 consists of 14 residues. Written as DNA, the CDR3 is TGTGCCTGGAAACTGACAGGGTCTGGAAACACCATATATTTT. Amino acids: CAWKLTGSGNTIYF.

This chain's CDR3 is CATAGDYSYNEQFF. The CDR3 DNA reads as TGTGCCACCGCTGGGGACTACTCCTACAATGAGCAGTTCTTC. The genes are TRBV19 and TRBJ2-1; the match to TRBD2 covers 7 bases. The V segment lost 10 bases and the J segment 0 bases; nucleotides outside the gene matches: 6. The CDR3 is made up of 14 amino acids. The germline CDR1 and CDR2 sequences are LNHDA and SQIVND (reference sequence).

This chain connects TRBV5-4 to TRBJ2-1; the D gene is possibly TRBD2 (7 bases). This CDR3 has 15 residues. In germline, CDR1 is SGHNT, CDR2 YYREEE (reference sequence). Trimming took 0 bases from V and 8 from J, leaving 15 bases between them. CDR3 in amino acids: CASSLGRGPRDEQFF. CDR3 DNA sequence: TGTGCCAGCAGCTTGGGGCGGGGGCCTCGCGATGAGCAGTTCTTC.

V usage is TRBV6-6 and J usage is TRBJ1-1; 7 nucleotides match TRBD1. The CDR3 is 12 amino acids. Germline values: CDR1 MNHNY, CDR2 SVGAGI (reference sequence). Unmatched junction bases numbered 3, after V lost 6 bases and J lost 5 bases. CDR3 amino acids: CASRQGRTEAFF. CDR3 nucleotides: TGTGCCAGCAGACAGGGGAGGACTGAAGCTTTCTTT.

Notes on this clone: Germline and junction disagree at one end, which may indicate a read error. The CDR3 sequence is CSARGVGEQYF. DNA of the CDR3: TGCAGTGCAAGAGGGGTTGGGGAGCAGTACTTC. V and J are TRBV20-1 and TRBJ2-7; D is possibly TRBD1 or TRBD2 (5 bases each). The CDR3 runs 11 residues. The germline gives CDR1 DFQATT, CDR2 SNEGSKA (reference sequence).

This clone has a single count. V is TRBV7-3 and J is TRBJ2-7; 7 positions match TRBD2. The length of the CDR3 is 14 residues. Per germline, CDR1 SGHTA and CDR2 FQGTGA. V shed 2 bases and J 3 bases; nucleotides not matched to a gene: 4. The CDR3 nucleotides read TGTGCCAGCAGCTTATTTGCTAGCGGCTACGAGCAGTACTTC. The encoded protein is CASSLFASGYEQYF.

The chain's CDR3 is CASSLVLGLAGNEQFF. The DNA of the CDR3 is TGCGCCAGCAGCTTGGTTTTGGGACTAGCGGGTAATGAGCAGTTCTTC. The V and J genes are TRBV5-1 and TRBJ2-1; 12 nucleotides match TRBD2. V gave up 0 bases and J gave up 7 bases; unmatched junction bases: 5. Looked up from germline, CDR1 is SGHRS and CDR2 is YFSETQ. The CDR3 contains 16 residues.

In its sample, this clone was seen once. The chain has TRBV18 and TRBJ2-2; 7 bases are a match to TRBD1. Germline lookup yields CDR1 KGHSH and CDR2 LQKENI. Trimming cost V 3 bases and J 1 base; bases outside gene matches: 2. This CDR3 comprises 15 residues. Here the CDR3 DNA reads TGTGCCAGCTCACCCGGGACAGTGAACACCGGGGAGCTGTTTTTT. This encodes CASSPGTVNTGELFF.

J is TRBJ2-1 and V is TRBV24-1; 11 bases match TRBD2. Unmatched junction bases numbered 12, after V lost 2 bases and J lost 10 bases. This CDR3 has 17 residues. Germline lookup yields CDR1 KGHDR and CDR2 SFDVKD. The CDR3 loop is CATSDSKLAGGPDEQFF. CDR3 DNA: TGTGCCACCAGTGATTCCAAATTAGCGGGAGGGCCGGACGAGCAGTTCTTC.

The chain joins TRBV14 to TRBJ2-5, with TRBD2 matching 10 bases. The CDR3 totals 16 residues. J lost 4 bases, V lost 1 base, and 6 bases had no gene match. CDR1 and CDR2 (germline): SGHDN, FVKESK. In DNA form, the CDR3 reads TGTGCCAGCAGCCAAGGGTTAGCGGGAGGAACAGAGACCCAGTACTTC. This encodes CASSQGLAGGTETQYF.